The rows below give T cell receptor beta chains drawn from one sample of a study of breast tumors, draining lymph nodes, adjacent tissues. TCRdb itself ran the multiplex PCR reads through MiXCR, one entry per CDR3 protein. The profile shows approximately 23,000 distinct CDR3 sequences, roughly three quarters of them singletons. What was sequenced was tumor-adjacent breast tissue. The receptors originated from a female donor with breast cancer. Some clones in this sample may be carry-over from other donors' samples. CDR3s include the opening cysteine and the closing phenylalanine or tryptophan. The D gene is left open where the match is weak. Clone size is shown for a subset of rows, as once, few, many or a class of expanded clone.

once	.	TRBV4-1	TRBJ2-1	TGCGCCAGCAGCCAAAAAGATAGGAGACCGGGAGAAGGCTCCTACAATGAGCAGTTCTTC	CASSQKDRRPGEGSYNEQFF
once	.	TRBV14	TRBJ2-7	TGTGCCAGCAGTCAATCCTACGAGCAGTACTTC	CASSQSYEQYF
.	.	TRBV28	TRBJ1-2	TGTGCCAGCAGTTCAGGGTTTGGCTACACCTTC	CASSSGFGYTF
.	TRBD2	TRBV28	TRBJ2-7	TGTGCCAGCAGCCGTACCGGATCGGGAGGTCCCTACGAGCAGTACTTC	CASSRTGSGGPYEQYF
many	.	TRBV18	TRBJ1-4	TGTGCCAGCTCAGTTGACAGACATAATGAAAAACTGTTTTTT	CASSVDRHNEKLFF
.	TRBD2	TRBV20-1	TRBJ2-7	TGCAGTGCTAGAGTGCTTAACGGGGGGACCTACGAGCAGTACTTC	CSARVLNGGTYEQYF
.	.	TRBV10-3	TRBJ2-2	TGTGCCATCAGTGAGTCCCCTGACTTCGGGGAGCTGTTTTTT	CAISESPDFGELFF
.	TRBD1	TRBV5-1	TRBJ1-6	TGCGCCAGCAGCAACCGGGACAGCCATTCACCCCTCCACTTT	CASSNRDSHSPLHF
medium-sized	TRBD1	TRBV5-1	TRBJ2-7	TGCGCCAGCAGCTTACCTGGACAGGGGGGATTTTCCTACGAGCAGTACTTC	CASSLPGQGGFSYEQYF
.	TRBD2	TRBV5-1	TRBJ2-7	TGCGCCAGCAGCCCAACACTCACTAGCGGTGCCTACGAGCAGTACTTC	CASSPTLTSGAYEQYF
.	.	TRBV20-1	TRBJ1-2	TGCAGTGCTAGAGAGGTGATAGCGGTTCGCTACACCTTC	CSAREVIAVRYTF
.	.	TRBV10-3	TRBJ1-5	TGTGCCATCAGTCTTGAGGGATTTGAACAGCCCCAGCATTTT	CAISLEGFEQPQHF
once	TRBD2	TRBV20-1	TRBJ2-3	TGCAGTGCTAGGCGAGGACTAGCGGGCACAGATACGCAGTATTTT	CSARRGLAGTDTQYF
many	TRBD2	TRBV14	TRBJ2-3	TGTGCCAGCAGCCGACTAGCGGGGGGGCCGGGGCAAATTACGCAGTATTTT	CASSRLAGGPGQITQYF
medium-sized	.	TRBV2	TRBJ1-2	TGTGCCAGCAGTAAAGAGAGCTATGGCTACACCTTC	CASSKESYGYTF
.	TRBD1	TRBV20-1	TRBJ2-2	TGCAGCGCCTACATTGGGACAGAGAACACCGGGGAGCTGTTTTTT	CSAYIGTENTGELFF
.	.	TRBV20-1	TRBJ2-3	TGCAGTGCTAGGGTCCCCCTAGGCGGGAATACGCAGTATTTT	CSARVPLGGNTQYF
.	TRBD1	TRBV9	TRBJ2-7	TGTGCCAGCAGCGGTCAGGGGGCCTACGAGCAGTACTTC	CASSGQGAYEQYF
few	TRBD2	TRBV6-6	TRBJ2-1	TGTGCCAGCAGTTCTAGCGGGATTTACAATGAGCAGTTCTTC	CASSSSGIYNEQFF
many	TRBD1	TRBV5-5	TRBJ2-6	TGTGCCAGCAGCTTCCCAGACAGGGGGCTTGGGGCCAACGTCCTGACTTTC	CASSFPDRGLGANVLTF